This T cell receptor beta chain comes out of a study of early T cells in non-severe SARS-CoV-2 infection. Study-wide context: The input, bulk RNA from unsorted whole blood, was sequenced, and chains were unpaired. Study-wide findings and caveats: Matches to VDJdb favored anti-spike CD8 responses and missed private and CD4 specificities.

This clonotype was recorded many times. The antigen remains undetermined. This CDR3 spans 15 amino acids. Each single cDNA molecule received a unique molecular identifier. TCRdb reprocessed the 5' RACE reads with MiXCR, giving one entry per CDR3 protein. Seen here are some 30,000 distinct CDR3 sequences, approximately 2.9% observed once, and the top ten hold 0.55% to 0.9%. The chain has TRBV21-1 and TRBJ1-5; the table gives TRBD1 as D, unverified against the DNA. TRBV21-1 is recorded as a pseudogene. The sequence came from an adult who was a healthcare worker with PCR-confirmed SARS-CoV-2 infection or an uninfected control (not recorded which). The source material was whole blood. Here the CDR3 DNA reads TGTGCCAGCAGAGTCGGGACAGCGTGCAATCAGCCCCAGCATTTT. Amino acid sequence: CASRVGTACNQPQHF.